The subject of this entry is one T cell receptor (beta chain). Its cognate antigen is unknown. The table came from immunoSEQ multiplex PCR; TCRdb's copy has only in-frame clones and leaves some out. The top ten hold 5.5% of the sample, which has some 140,000 clones, approximately 87% seen once. The sample is drawn from a study of T cell responses to AZD1222 COVID-19 vaccine. This CDR3 has 17 amino acids. V was clipped by 1 base and J by 3 bases; unmatched bases: 12. Germline CDR1 and CDR2: LGHNT and FRNRAP. Notes on the study in general: White British donors predominated, females outnumbered males, and clonal diversity was possibly underestimated. Targets within unmutated variant regions were reportedly found for nearly half of spike-specific TCRs. Increases in Spike-specific TCR breadth and depth were seen after two AZD1222 doses.

This chain connects TRBV12-5 to TRBJ2-7, with 7 bases lining up with TRBD1. The receptor was isolated from an adult in good health. The material sequenced was peripheral blood, taken on day 0 of MenACWY control vaccination. CDR3 protein: CASGLDRQTGTVYEQYV. In DNA, the CDR3 is TGTGCTAGTGGTTTGGACCGACAGACAGGGACCGTCTACGAGCAGTACGTC.